The clone carrying this TCR beta chain was observed a handful of times. Antigen specificity is unknown. TCRdb's table, derived via immunoSEQ multiplex PCR, lists solely in-frame clones and lacks some. The sample has a few thousand clones; roughly a fifth are singletons. This record belongs to a study of sequential checkpoint blockade in melanoma. The wider study: Roughly 22 patients had matched tumor biopsies before treatment and at week 13 after nivolumab or ipilimumab alone.

Study outcomes and limitations: Mutational load did not correlate with tumor T-cell fraction or clonality. Pretreatment TIL clonality tracked with response in the nivolumab-first arm.

The V gene's germline CDR1 is SGHNT and CDR2 YENEEA. V lost 3 bases and J lost 2; bases outside the gene matches: 4. There are 15 residues in the CDR3. This sample's treatment: randomized to nivolumab then ipilimumab (arm A) or the reverse (arm B). The sequenced sample was tumor tissue (inferred from file names), obtained from a patient given nivolumab and ipilimumab in sequence. This TCR was sampled from a human patient with melanoma. Some clones in this sample may be carry-over from other donors' samples. This rearrangement joins TRBV11-3 to TRBJ1-3, with TRBD1 matching 7 bases. The CDR3 loop is CASSFRGTTGNTIYF. The CDR3 DNA reads TGTGCCAGCAGCTTCAGGGGGACTACTGGAAACACCATATATTTT. Supplemented by reference TRBV11-3 and TRBJ1-3, the full variable domain reads EAGVVQSPRYKIIEKKQPVAFWCNPISGHNTLYWYLQNLGQGPELLIRYENEEAVDDSQLPKDRFSAERLKGVDSTLKIQPAELGDSAVYLCASSFRGTTGNTIYFGEGSWLTVV.